This paragraph reports one T cell receptor beta chain. Amplification of TCRalpha and TCRbeta cDNA involved two nested PCRs that ran for approximately 16 and 9 cycles. TCRdb re-called the 5' RACE reads; every CDR3 protein appears as one record, without DNA. The clone table shows 400,000 to 500,000 distinct CDR3 sequences, with the ten largest holding 2% to 3%. The CDR3 consists of 16 residues. Germline CDR1 reads SGHNT; CDR2 reads YYREEE (reference sequence). The data were obtained in a study of monozygotic twins with inflammatory bowel disease. The receptor was isolated from a human donor with ulcerative colitis or Crohn's disease, or a healthy co-twin of an affected twin (not recorded which). The source material was blood. The chain joins TRBV5-4 to TRBJ2-1; TCRdb reports TRBD2, a call that lacks DNA to check it against. CDR3 residues: CASSKAGTSGTQGQFF.